Detailed here is one T cell receptor beta chain. Its antigen is currently unknown. Primers for the PCR totalled 60 Vbeta and 13 Jbeta. Method: immunoSEQ multiplex PCR; TCRdb's copy keeps in-frame clones and lacks some. The table lists about 130,000 clones, around three quarters of them singletons. The sample is drawn from a study of cytomegalovirus exposure and HLA in healthy donors. Study-wide findings and caveats: A previous analysis found most TCR beta V segments productive roughly 87% or roughly 30% of the time.

Trimming shortened V by 4 bases and J by 6 bases, and 10 bases separated the two germline ends. This CDR3 is 12 amino acids long. CDR1 and CDR2 from the germline V gene are SGDLS and YYNGEE. The sequenced sample was PBMCs. The TCR originated in a woman aged 55-69 years in good health and CMV-seropositive. The chain uses TRBV9 and TRBJ1-1; D is unresolved. The DNA of the CDR3 is TGTGCCAGCAGCAAACATTCAGCTGAAGCTTTCTTT. It translates to CASSKHSAEAFF.